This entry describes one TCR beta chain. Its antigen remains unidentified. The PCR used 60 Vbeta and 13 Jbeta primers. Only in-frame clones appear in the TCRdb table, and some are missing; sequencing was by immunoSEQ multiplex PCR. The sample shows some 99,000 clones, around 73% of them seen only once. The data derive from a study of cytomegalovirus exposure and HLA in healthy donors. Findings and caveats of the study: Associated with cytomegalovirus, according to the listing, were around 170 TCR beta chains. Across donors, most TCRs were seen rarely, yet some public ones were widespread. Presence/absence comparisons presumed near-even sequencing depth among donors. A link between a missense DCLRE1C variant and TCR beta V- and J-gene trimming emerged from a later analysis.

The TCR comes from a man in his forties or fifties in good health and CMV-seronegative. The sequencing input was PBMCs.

The CDR3 loop is CATSRGPGTGANSGELFF. In DNA, the CDR3 is TGTGCCACCAGCAGGGGTCCCGGGACAGGGGCTAATAGCGGGGAGCTGTTTTTT. The rearrangement joins TRBV15 to TRBJ2-2, with TRBD1 matching over 10 bases. The length of the CDR3 is 18 residues. Germline V gene lookup returns CDR1 LNHNV and CDR2 YYDKDF (reference sequence). With 3 bases clipped from V and 7 bases from J, the junction kept 14 bases outside the gene matches.